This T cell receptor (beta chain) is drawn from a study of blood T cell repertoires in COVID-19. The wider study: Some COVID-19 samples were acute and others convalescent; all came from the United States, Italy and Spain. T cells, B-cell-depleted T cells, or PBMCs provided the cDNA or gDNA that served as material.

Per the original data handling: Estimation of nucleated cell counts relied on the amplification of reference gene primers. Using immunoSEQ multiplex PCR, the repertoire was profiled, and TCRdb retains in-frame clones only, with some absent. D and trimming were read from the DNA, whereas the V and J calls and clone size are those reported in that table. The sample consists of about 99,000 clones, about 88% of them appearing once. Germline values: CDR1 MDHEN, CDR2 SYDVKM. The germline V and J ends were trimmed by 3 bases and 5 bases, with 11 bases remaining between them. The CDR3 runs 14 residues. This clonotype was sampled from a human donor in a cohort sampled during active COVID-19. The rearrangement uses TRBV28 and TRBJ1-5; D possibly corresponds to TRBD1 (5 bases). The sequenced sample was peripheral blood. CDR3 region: CASSFPGEDQPQHF. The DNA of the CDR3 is TGTGCCAGCAGTTTCCCGGGGGAGGATCAGCCCCAGCATTTT. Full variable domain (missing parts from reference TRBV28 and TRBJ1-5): DVKVTQSSRYLVKRTGEKVFLECVQDMDHENMFWYRQDPGLGLRLIYFSYDVKMKEKGDIPEGYSVSREKKERFSLILESASTNQTSMYLCASSFPGEDQPQHFGDGTRLSIL.